Reported below is one TCR beta chain. The antigen is not known. Germline CDR1 and CDR2: SNHLY and FYNNEI. The V gene lost 7 bases and the J gene lost 2 bases, with 14 bases spanning the gap. The CDR3 is 15 amino acids. The data derive from a study of beta chain features in type 1 diabetes. Study summary: The study found patients and healthy donors alike in age, gender and cell yields. Study observations and caveats: Individuals with type 1 diabetes displayed fewer insertions and more deletions at VDJ junctions. It was not settled here whether HLA type affects TCRB rearrangement. Type 1 diabetes patients had moderately but significantly shorter TCRB CDR3s in all four CD4+ subsets.

Reverse transcribing all isolated RNA meant expressed TCRB transcripts were sequenced. Clones were read by immunoSEQ multiplex PCR, and TCRdb kept only the in-frame ones, dropping some. The sample lists about 42,000 clones; roughly 50% were seen once. This chain links TRBV2 with TRBJ2-2; possibly TRBD1 or TRBD2 for D (6 bases each). This TCR came from a woman in her twenties or thirties in good health. Sequencing was performed on stem cell memory CD4+ T cells from blood. The CDR3 sequence: CASNEGGPNTGELFF. DNA of the CDR3: TGTGCCAGCAATGAGGGGGGACCTAACACCGGGGAGCTGTTTTTT.